Below are 20 T cell receptor beta chains sequenced from a single sample in a study of T cell changes during pregnancy in multiple sclerosis. The table came from immunoSEQ multiplex PCR; TCRdb's copy has only in-frame clones and leaves some out. The data hold about 50,000 clones, with 92% observed a single time. Here the sequenced sample was CD4+ T cells from peripheral blood mononuclear cells, taken after pregnancy. The origin of the receptors is a female donor with multiple sclerosis, enrolled in a pregnancy study.

The chain employs TRBV10-3 and TRBJ2-5; maybe TRBD1 (6 bases). Between the trimmed V and J ends, which lost 6 bases and 3 bases, there was a span of 17 bases. CDR3 length: 15 amino acids. The germline V gene has CDR1 ENHRY and CDR2 SYGVKD. CDR3 amino acids: CAIRKIQGGEETQYF. The CDR3, as DNA: TGTGCCATCAGAAAAATCCAAGGGGGAGAAGAGACCCAGTACTTC.

The chain recombines TRBV2 with TRBJ1-5; D is perhaps TRBD1 (5 bases). This CDR3 has 14 amino acids. Germline CDR1 reads SNHLY; CDR2 reads FYNNEI. V lost 2 bases to trimming and J lost 0 bases, with 5 bases between them. The chain's CDR3 is CASSEQGSNQPQHF. CDR3 DNA: TGTGCCAGCAGTGAACAGGGTAGCAATCAGCCCCAGCATTTT. The variable domain in full, completed from reference TRBV2 and TRBJ1-5, reads EPEVTQTPSHQVTQMGQEVILRCVPISNHLYFYWYRQILGQKVEFLVSFYNNEISEKSEIFDDQFSVERPDGSNFTLKIRSTKLEDSAMYFCASSEQGSNQPQHFGDGTRLSIL.

V usage is TRBV5-4 and J usage is TRBJ2-1, with 9 bases that match TRBD2. In germline, CDR1 is SGHNT, CDR2 YYREEE (reference sequence). CDR3 length equals 15 residues. Trimming took 5 bases from V and 4 from J; bases not matched to a gene: 7. CDR3 nucleotide sequence: TGTGCCAGCAGTTCCGCTAGCGGGGATTACAATGAGCAGTTCTTC. This gives the protein CASSSASGDYNEQFF.

This chain links TRBV7-9 with TRBJ2-5; D is uncertain. Germline V gene lookup returns CDR1 SEHNR and CDR2 FQNEAQ (reference sequence). CDR3 length equals 15 residues. V shed 7 bases and J shed 4 bases, with 19 bases lying between them. The CDR3 DNA sequence: TGTGCCAGCACCTGGTCAGGTCACACCCTAGAGACCCAGTACTTC. Its protein product is CASTWSGHTLETQYF. Full variable domain (remainder filled in from reference TRBV7-9 and TRBJ2-5): DTGVSQNPRHKITKRGQNVTFRCDPISEHNRLYWYRQTLGQGPEFLTYFQNEAQLEKSRLLSDRFSAERPKGSFSTLEIQRTEQGDSAMYLCASTWSGHTLETQYFGPGTRLLVL.

The V gene is TRBV10-1, the J gene TRBJ2-1, with TRBD2 identical over 9 bases. The V gene's germline CDR1 is WNHNN and CDR2 SYGVQD (reference sequence). This CDR3 comprises 15 residues. With V trimmed by 2 bases and J by 7 bases, 6 bases remained unmatched. The CDR3 DNA sequence: TGCGCCAGCAGTGAGCTTAGCGGGAGTCGAAATGAGCAGTTCTTC. It codes for CASSELSGSRNEQFF.

V and J are TRBV7-9 and TRBJ1-2; 7 positions agree with TRBD1. CDR3 size: 13 residues. V lost 5 bases to trimming and J lost 4 bases; unmatched junction nucleotides: 4. The germline V gene has CDR1 SEHNR and CDR2 FQNEAQ (reference sequence). DNA for the CDR3: TGTGCCAGCAGCACCGGGACAGCCTATGGCTACACCTTC. This sequence encodes CASSTGTAYGYTF. Drawing the rest from reference TRBV7-9 and TRBJ1-2, the complete variable domain is DTGVSQNPRHKITKRGQNVTFRCDPISEHNRLYWYRQTLGQGPEFLTYFQNEAQLEKSRLLSDRFSAERPKGSFSTLEIQRTEQGDSAMYLCASSTGTAYGYTFGSGTRLTVV.

The rearrangement joins TRBV2 to TRBJ2-7; 9 bases match TRBD1. The CDR3 sequence is 14 residues long. Germline V gene data show CDR1 as SNHLY and CDR2 as FYNNEI. V trimming: 6 bases; J trimming: 1 base; junction bases outside the gene matches: 4. CDR3 protein: CASRPGQGSYEQYF. The CDR3 DNA sequence: TGTGCCAGCAGGCCGGGACAGGGATCCTACGAGCAGTACTTC.

V is TRBV5-4 and J is TRBJ2-5; 12 bases are shared with TRBD2. This CDR3 contains 17 residues. J lost 4 bases, V lost 2 bases, and 9 bases had no gene match. Germline V lookup: CDR1 SGHNT, CDR2 YYREEE (reference sequence). The CDR3 region is CASSLSSGRAGRETQYF. The CDR3, as DNA: TGTGCCAGCAGCTTATCTAGCGGGAGGGCCGGAAGAGAGACCCAGTACTTC.

Worth noting for this clone: Distinct nucleotide sequences in the sample also encode this CDR3. The chain carries TRBV2 and TRBJ1-2; 7 bases fit TRBD1. Germline-derived CDR1 and CDR2 are SNHLY and FYNNEI. With 4 bases clipped from V and 0 bases from J, the junction kept 2 bases outside the gene matches. This CDR3 has 14 amino acids. The CDR3, as DNA: TGTGCCAGCAGTGGGGACAGCCCTAACTATGGCTACACCTTC. It specifies CASSGDSPNYGYTF.

This chain uses TRBV21-1 with TRBJ2-2; TRBD1 reflects the table's D call only, with no check against the DNA. TRBV21-1 is labeled a pseudogene. This CDR3 comprises 15 residues. Here the CDR3 DNA reads TGTGCCAGCAGCAAAAACAGGCCGAACACCGGGGAGCTGTTTTTT. Translated, it gives CASSKNRPNTGELFF.

V usage is TRBV14 and J usage is TRBJ2-7; TRBD2 matches 7 bases. Unmatched junction bases numbered 4, after V lost 4 bases and J lost 7 bases. CDR3 length: 12 residues. Germline CDR1 is SGHDN and CDR2 is FVKESK. The CDR3 is CASSPGGREQYF. Written as DNA, the CDR3 is TGTGCCAGCAGCCCGGGGGGACGAGAGCAGTACTTC.

In its sample, this clone was seen a few times. The chain carries TRBV2 and TRBJ2-5; TRBD1 aligns across 11 bases. Germline lookup yields CDR1 SNHLY and CDR2 FYNNEI. After removal of 8 bases from V and 4 bases from J, the junction contained 9 bases not matched to a gene. The CDR3 is 15 amino acids. CDR3 bases: TGTGCCAGCCCCCGGGACAGGGGGGGTAGAGAGACCCAGTACTTC. This translates into CASPRDRGGRETQYF.

The chain uses TRBV6-6 and TRBJ2-4, with a weak D call TRBD1 (6 bases). Germline lookup yields CDR1 MNHNY and CDR2 SVGAGI (reference sequence). V was shortened by 7 bases and J by 15 bases, with 19 bases between the two germline ends. The CDR3 contains 12 residues. This CDR3 is CASNARGEQAYF. The CDR3 bases are TGTGCCAGCAACGCCAGGGGTGAACAAGCGTACTTC.

The chain recombines TRBV6-1 with TRBJ1-1; D may be TRBD1 (6 bases). CDR1 and CDR2 from the germline V gene are MNHNS and SASEGT. This CDR3 is 14 amino acids long. Trimming left V 6 bases short and J 1 base short, with 12 bases between. The CDR3 reads CASSARGGNTEAFF. CDR3 in DNA: TGTGCCAGCAGCGCGAGGGGGGGGAACACTGAAGCTTTCTTT.

The chain employs TRBV7-6 and TRBJ2-5, with 8 bases aligning to TRBD2. The CDR3 consists of 16 residues. CDR1 is SGHVS and CDR2 is FNYEAQ in the germline V gene. Germline trimming cut 0 bases from V and 9 bases from J; bases unmatched to any gene: 12. CDR3 region: CASSLAATSAGGAQYF. CDR3 DNA: TGTGCCAGCAGCTTAGCCGCGACGAGCGCCGGGGGGGCCCAGTACTTC.

The chain is built from TRBV30 and TRBJ1-3; D gene unclear. The CDR3 extends over 16 amino acids. V lost 0 bases, J lost 0 bases, and 12 bases lay in between. Germline V gives CDR1 GTSNPN, CDR2 SVGIG (reference sequence). Here the CDR3 reads CAWSVRGARSGNTIYF. The CDR3 coding sequence is TGTGCCTGGAGTGTACGCGGAGCACGCTCTGGAAACACCATATATTTT.

The V gene is TRBV5-1, the J gene TRBJ2-3; TRBD2 aligns across 8 bases. This CDR3 has 16 residues. CDR1 is SGHRS, CDR2 YFSETQ, per germline. Trimming at V came to 6 bases and at J to 3 bases, leaving 12 bases not matched to a gene. CDR3 coding DNA: TGCGCCAGCACCGGGGGGGCAGCAGTTAGTACAGATACGCAGTATTTT. This sequence encodes CASTGGAAVSTDTQYF.

This sequence joins TRBV11-1 and TRBJ2-5; D may be TRBD1 (5 bases). Germline values: CDR1 SGHAT, CDR2 FQDESV (reference sequence). The CDR3 is 14 residues long. V was pared by 1 base and J by 1 base, with 7 bases between. CDR3 loop: CASSLGQSQETQYF. In DNA, the CDR3 is TGTGCCAGCAGCTTAGGACAGAGCCAAGAGACCCAGTACTTC.

The chain carries TRBV27 and TRBJ2-1; 10 positions match TRBD2. The CDR3 contains 17 residues. V was pared by 4 bases and J by 0 bases, with 6 bases of the junction left unmatched. CDR1 is MNHEY, CDR2 SMNVEV, per germline (reference sequence). Here the CDR3 DNA reads TGTGCCAGCAGTTACCCAAGCGGGAGGGCCTCCTACAATGAGCAGTTCTTC. This translates into CASSYPSGRASYNEQFF.

J is TRBJ1-2 and V is TRBV7-6; TRBD1 is a possible D gene (5 bases). Germline V gene lookup returns CDR1 SGHVS and CDR2 FNYEAQ. V was trimmed by 4 bases and J by 5 bases, leaving 17 bases between them. This CDR3 spans 15 amino acids. CDR3 loop: CASSSPRTGVYGYTF. CDR3 DNA: TGTGCCAGCAGCTCCCCTCGAACAGGTGTATATGGCTACACCTTC.